This is a list of T cell receptor beta chains from one sample in a study of blood T cell repertoires in COVID-19. TCRdb keeps only in-frame clones here, not all; method: immunoSEQ multiplex PCR. Here the sample spans 190,000 or so clones, roughly 79% being singletons. Sequencing input: peripheral blood. The source is a human donor with acute or convalescent COVID-19. The donor label of this sample is uncertain. The CDR3 runs from the conserved cysteine through the conserved F or W. The D gene is left open where the match is weak. A row's size may be missing; if present it is once, few, many or a size class.

V	size	D	J	CDR3	DNA
TRBV7-2	few	-	TRBJ1-1	CASSLAGRGDRAFF	TGTGCCAGCAGCTTAGCGGGCAGGGGAGACCGGGCTTTCTTT
TRBV27	-	-	TRBJ2-7	CASSLYAGTYEQYF	TGTGCCAGCAGTTTATATGCAGGGACCTACGAGCAGTACTTC
TRBV4-2	once	-	TRBJ2-4	CASSQDWASSAKNIQYF	TGTGCCAGCAGCCAAGATTGGGCTAGCTCAGCCAAAAACATTCAGTACTTC
TRBV11-2	-	TRBD1	TRBJ1-2	CASRGQGYTSGYTF	TGTGCCAGCAGAGGACAGGGTTATACTAGCGGCTACACCTTC
TRBV5-1	once	TRBD1	TRBJ1-2	CASSSTGTGYGYTF	TGCGCCAGCAGCTCAACCGGGACAGGCTATGGCTACACCTTC
TRBV7-9	many	-	TRBJ2-7	CASSLTTYEQYF	TGTGCCAGCAGCTTGACAACCTACGAGCAGTACTTC
TRBV15	-	-	TRBJ2-1	CATSRDLNEQFF	TGTGCCACCAGCAGAGATCTCAATGAGCAGTTCTTC
TRBV5-6	-	TRBD1	TRBJ2-1	CASSRDSLGEQFF	TGTGCCAGCAGCAGGGACAGTCTAGGCGAGCAGTTCTTC
TRBV5-4	-	TRBD2	TRBJ2-2	CASSPPGLAGDTGELFF	TGTGCCAGCAGCCCACCGGGACTAGCGGGAGACACCGGGGAGCTGTTTTTT
TRBV19	-	TRBD1	TRBJ2-5	CASSQSWTGGEETQYF	TGTGCCAGTAGTCAAAGTTGGACAGGGGGCGAGGAGACCCAGTACTTC
TRBV6-1	once	TRBD2	TRBJ2-3	CASSGSGRADKSTDTQYF	TGTGCCAGCAGTGGTAGCGGGAGGGCCGACAAAAGCACAGATACGCAGTATTTT
TRBV12-3/TRBV12-4	-	TRBD1	TRBJ2-2	CASSLRGPGELFF	TGTGCCAGCAGCCTTAGGGGGCCCGGGGAGCTGTTTTTT
TRBV29-1	-	-	TRBJ2-1	CSAYVVEQFF	TGCAGCGCTTACGTAGTTGAGCAGTTCTTC
TRBV28	-	TRBD2	TRBJ2-3	CASSSTSNTQYF	TGTGCCAGCAGTTCGACTAGCAATACGCAGTATTTT
TRBV28	-	-	TRBJ1-1	CASSFAIGAQKTEAFF	TGTGCCAGCAGTTTCGCAATAGGGGCCCAGAAAACTGAAGCTTTCTTT
TRBV30	-	-	TRBJ2-5	CAWSREKETQYF	TGTGCCTGGAGCAGGGAAAAGGAGACCCAGTACTTC
TRBV6-5	-	TRBD1	TRBJ2-7	CASSYSEGGGYEQYF	TGTGCCAGCAGTTATTCAGAAGGGGGCGGGTACGAGCAGTACTTC
TRBV19	-	TRBD1	TRBJ2-7	CASSPRDRGLDEQYF	TGTGCCAGTAGTCCTAGGGACAGGGGGCTCGACGAGCAGTACTTC
TRBV27	-	-	TRBJ1-1	CASTNPGSAFF	TGTGCCAGCACCAACCCGGGATCTGCTTTCTTT
TRBV19	-	-	TRBJ2-7	CASSSAASAYYEQYF	TGTGCCAGTAGCTCAGCGGCTAGCGCATATTACGAGCAGTACTTC